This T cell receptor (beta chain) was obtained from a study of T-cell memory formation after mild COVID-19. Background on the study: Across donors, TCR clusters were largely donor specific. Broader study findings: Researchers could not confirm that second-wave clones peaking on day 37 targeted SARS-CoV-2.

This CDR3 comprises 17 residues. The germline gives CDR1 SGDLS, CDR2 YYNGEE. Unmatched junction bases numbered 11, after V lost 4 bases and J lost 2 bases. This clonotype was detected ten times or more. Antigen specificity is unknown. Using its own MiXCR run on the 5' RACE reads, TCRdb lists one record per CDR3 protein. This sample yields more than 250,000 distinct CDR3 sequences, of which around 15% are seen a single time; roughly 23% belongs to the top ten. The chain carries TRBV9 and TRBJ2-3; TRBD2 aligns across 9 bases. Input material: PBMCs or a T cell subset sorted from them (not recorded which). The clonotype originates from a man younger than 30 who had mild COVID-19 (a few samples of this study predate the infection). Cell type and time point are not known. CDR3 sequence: CASSPRGSGGPTDTQYF. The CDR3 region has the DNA TGTGCCAGCAGCCCCCGTGGTAGCGGGGGACCCACAGATACGCAGTATTTT. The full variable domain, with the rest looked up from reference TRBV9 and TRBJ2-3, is DSGVTQTPKHLITATGQRVTLRCSPRSGDLSVYWYQQSLDQGLQFLIQYYNGEERAKGNILERFSAQQFPDLHSELNLSSLELGDSALYFCASSPRGSGGPTDTQYFGPGTRLTVL.